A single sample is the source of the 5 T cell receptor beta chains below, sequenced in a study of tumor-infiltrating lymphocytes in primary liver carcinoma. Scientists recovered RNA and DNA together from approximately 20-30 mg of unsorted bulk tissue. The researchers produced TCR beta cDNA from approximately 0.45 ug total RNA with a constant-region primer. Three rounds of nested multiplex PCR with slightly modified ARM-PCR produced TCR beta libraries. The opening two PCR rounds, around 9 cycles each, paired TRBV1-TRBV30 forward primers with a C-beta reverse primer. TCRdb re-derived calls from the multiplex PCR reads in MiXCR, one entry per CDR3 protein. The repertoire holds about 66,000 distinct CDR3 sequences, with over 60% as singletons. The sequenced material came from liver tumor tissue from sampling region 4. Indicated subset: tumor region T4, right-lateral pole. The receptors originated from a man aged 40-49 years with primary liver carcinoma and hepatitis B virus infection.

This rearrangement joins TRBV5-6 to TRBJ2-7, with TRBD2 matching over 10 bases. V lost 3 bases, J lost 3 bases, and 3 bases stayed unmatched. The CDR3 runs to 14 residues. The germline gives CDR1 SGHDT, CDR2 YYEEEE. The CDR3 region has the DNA TGTGCCAGCAGCTCAGGGACTAGCGACTACGAGCAGTACTTC. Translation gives CASSSGTSDYEQYF. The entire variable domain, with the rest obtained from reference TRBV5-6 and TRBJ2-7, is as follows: DAGVTQSPTHLIKTRGQQVTLRCSPKSGHDTVSWYQQALGQGPQFIFQYYEEEERQRGNFPDRFSGHQFPNYSSELNVNALLLGDSALYLCASSSGTSDYEQYFGPGTRLTVT.

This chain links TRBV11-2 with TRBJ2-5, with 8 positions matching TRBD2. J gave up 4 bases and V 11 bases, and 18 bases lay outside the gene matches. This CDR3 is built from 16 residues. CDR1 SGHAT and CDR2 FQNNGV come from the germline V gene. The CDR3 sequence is CADGQTPGGGRETQYF. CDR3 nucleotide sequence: TGTGCCGACGGCCAAACTCCTGGCGGGGGGAGAGAGACCCAGTACTTC.

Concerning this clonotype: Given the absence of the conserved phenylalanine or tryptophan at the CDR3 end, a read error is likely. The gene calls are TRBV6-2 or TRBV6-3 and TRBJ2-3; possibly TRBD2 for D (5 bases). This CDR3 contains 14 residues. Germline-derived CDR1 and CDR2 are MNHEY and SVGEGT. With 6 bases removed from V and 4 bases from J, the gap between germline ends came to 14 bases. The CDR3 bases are TGTGCCAGCAGCCCGAGACTAAGGGCAGATACGCAGTATCTT. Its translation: CASSPRLRADTQYL.

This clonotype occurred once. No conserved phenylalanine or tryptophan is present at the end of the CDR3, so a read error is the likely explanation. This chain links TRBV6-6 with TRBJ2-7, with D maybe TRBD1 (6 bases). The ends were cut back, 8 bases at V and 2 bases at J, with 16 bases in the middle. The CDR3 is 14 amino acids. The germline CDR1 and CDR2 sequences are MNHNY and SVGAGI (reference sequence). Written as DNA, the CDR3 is TGTGCCAGCGGAAAGACAGGCTCCACCTACGAGCAGTACTCC. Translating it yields CASGKTGSTYEQYS.

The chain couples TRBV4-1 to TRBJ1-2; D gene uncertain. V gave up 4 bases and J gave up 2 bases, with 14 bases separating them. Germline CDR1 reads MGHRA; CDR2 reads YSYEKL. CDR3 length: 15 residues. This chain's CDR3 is CASSPSIELNYGYTF. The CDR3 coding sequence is TGCGCCAGCAGCCCGTCCATTGAACTCAACTATGGCTACACCTTC.